Sequencing of this TCR beta chain was carried out in a study of blood T cell repertoires in COVID-19 (dated by TCRdb to 2020 to 2022). Regarding the complete study: The collaborator samples originated in the United States, Italy and Spain and spanned the acute and convalescent phases of COVID-19. The material from the prospective study consisted of cDNA or gDNA derived from T cells, B-cell-depleted T cells, or PBMCs. Subjects who had been exposed to COVID-19, were actively infected with it, or had recovered from it provided the deeply sampled blood TCRbeta repertoires that made up the dataset. The repertoires were released in a freely available public database intended as a resource for research on the immune response to SARS-CoV-2. Samples were obtained from the ongoing ImmuneRACE study (first 160 participants) and from roughly 1,300 subjects provided by 6 global collaborators. The sample metadata nearly always contained a de-identified subject ID, COVID-19 status, age in years and sex. HLA class I and class II types, where available, came from metadata supplied by the sample provider rather than from assay-based typing.

Worth noting for this clone: Its antigen remains undetermined. The input lacks base qualities; no much larger clone sits a single base away.

One collaborating source in Seattle enrolled patients during active infection and followed them longitudinally through the course of disease. Each collaborating institution followed its own protocols to collect whole blood in K2EDTA tubes. For TCRbeta analysis, collaborators shipped samples in one of three forms: frozen whole blood, isolated PBMCs, or DNA extracted from either of those sample types. The immunoSEQ Assay, a bias-controlled multiplex PCR, was used to amplify TCRbeta CDR3 regions from genomic DNA. The paper's processing steps were these. The number of nucleated cells in each sample was estimated from the amplification of reference gene primers within the assay. To quantify the absolute abundance of each unique TCRbeta CDR3 rearrangement, sequence reads were collapsed and filtered. For each sample, productive Simpson clonality was calculated as the square root of Simpson's diversity index across productive rearrangements. TCRdb took this table from immuneACCESS and kept in-frame rearrangements with V and J called. Such tables lack part of the clones; where checked against another copy, unresolved V genes explain under half of the gap, and the rest is unexplained. The DNA was the basis for D and trimming; V, J and clone size are from that table. This sample has 200,000 to 300,000 clones in its table, and roughly 86% of those were observed once. Of the sample, about 6% falls within the top ten clones.

The paper's findings and limits, for the study overall: Clinical and demographic metadata were provided uncurated, with the amount varying by source and participant.

The sample taken for sequencing was peripheral blood. This sequence was found in an elderly woman with COVID-19, enrolled during active disease.

The base sequence is TGTGCCAGCAGCCTGGGATCGGGGGTTAACACAGATACGCAGTATTTT. This translates into CASSLGSGVNTDTQYF. Here the chain combines TRBV14 and TRBJ2-3; matching of 6 bases hints at TRBD2 as the D gene. The CDR3 has 16 amino acids, counting the end cysteine and phenylalanine. Just the 48-base CDR3 DNA is kept, in frame starting at base 1. V loses 4 bases, J loses 2 bases, and the germline ends lie 16 bases apart. CDR1 and CDR2 (SGHDN, FVKESK) derive from the germline V gene.